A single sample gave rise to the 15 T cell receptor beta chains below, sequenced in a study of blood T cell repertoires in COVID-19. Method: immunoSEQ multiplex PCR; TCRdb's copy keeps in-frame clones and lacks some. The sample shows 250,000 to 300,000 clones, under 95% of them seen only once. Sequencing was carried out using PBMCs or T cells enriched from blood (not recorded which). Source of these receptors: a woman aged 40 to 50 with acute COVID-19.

This CDR3 reads CASSPTRRDRGHYGANVLTF. In nucleotides, the CDR3 is TGTGCCAGCAGTCCAACACGCCGGGACAGGGGGCATTATGGGGCCAACGTCCTGACTTTC. This sequence joins TRBV6-6 and TRBJ2-6; 12 nucleotides agree with TRBD1. The junction had 14 bases not matched to a gene; V was cut back by 5 bases and J by 3 bases. The CDR3 length is 20 residues. From germline, CDR1 is MNHNY and CDR2 SVGAGI (reference sequence).

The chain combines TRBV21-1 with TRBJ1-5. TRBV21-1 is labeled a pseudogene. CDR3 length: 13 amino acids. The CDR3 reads CASSGRDNQPQHF. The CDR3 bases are TGTGCCAGCAGTGGCCGGGACAATCAGCCCCAGCATTTT.

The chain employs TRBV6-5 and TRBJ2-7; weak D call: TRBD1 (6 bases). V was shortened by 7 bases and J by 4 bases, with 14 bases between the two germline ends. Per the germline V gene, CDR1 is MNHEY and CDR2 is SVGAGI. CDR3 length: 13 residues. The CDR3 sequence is CASKDPGAYEQYF. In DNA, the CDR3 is TGTGCCAGCAAAGATCCAGGGGCGTACGAGCAGTACTTC.

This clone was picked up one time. CDR3 bases: TGTGCCAGCAGCTCGGGACAGCAAGAGACCCAGTACTTC. Translated, it gives CASSSGQQETQYF. The gene calls are TRBV7-3 and TRBJ2-5; 7 bases line up with TRBD1. Germline CDR1 reads SGHTA; CDR2 reads FQGTGA. This CDR3 comprises 13 residues. The V segment lost 4 bases and the J segment 2 bases; nucleotides outside the gene matches: 1. Filled out from reference TRBV7-3 and TRBJ2-5, the complete variable domain reads GAGVSQTPSNKVTEKGKYVELRCDPISGHTALYWYRQSLGQGPEFLIYFQGTGAADDSGLPNDRFFAVRPEGSVSTLKIQRTERGDSAVYLCASSSGQQETQYFGPGTRLLVL.

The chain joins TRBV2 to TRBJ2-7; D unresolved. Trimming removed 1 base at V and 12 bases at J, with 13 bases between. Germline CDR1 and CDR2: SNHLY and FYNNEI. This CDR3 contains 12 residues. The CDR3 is CASSEVHYLGYF. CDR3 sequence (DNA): TGTGCCAGCAGTGAAGTTCACTACCTGGGGTACTTC.

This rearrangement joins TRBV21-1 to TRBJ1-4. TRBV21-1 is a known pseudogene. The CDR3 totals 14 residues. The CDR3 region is CASSKRGREEKLFF. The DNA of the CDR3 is TGTGCCAGCAGCAAACGGGGGCGGGAGGAAAAACTGTTTTTT.

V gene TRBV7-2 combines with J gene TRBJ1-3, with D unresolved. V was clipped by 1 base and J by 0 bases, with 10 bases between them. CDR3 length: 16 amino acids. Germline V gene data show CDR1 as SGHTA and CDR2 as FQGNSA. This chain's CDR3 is CASSLGSGSSGNTIYF. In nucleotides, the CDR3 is TGTGCCAGCAGCTTAGGGTCAGGAAGCTCTGGAAACACCATATATTTT.

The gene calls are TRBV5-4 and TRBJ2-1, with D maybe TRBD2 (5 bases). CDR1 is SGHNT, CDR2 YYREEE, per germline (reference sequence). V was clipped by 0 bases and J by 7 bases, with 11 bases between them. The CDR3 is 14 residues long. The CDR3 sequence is CASSLGERVNEQFF. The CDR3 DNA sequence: TGTGCCAGCAGCTTGGGGGAGAGAGTTAATGAGCAGTTCTTC.

CDR3 sequence reads: CASSPEGGTSEAFF. The CDR3 DNA reads as TGCGCCAGCAGCCCGGAGGGGGGGACCTCCGAAGCTTTCTTT. The rearrangement links TRBV5-1 to TRBJ1-1, with TRBD1 as a possible D gene (6 bases). Between the trimmed V and J ends, which lost 4 bases and 8 bases, there was a span of 18 bases. Germline lookup yields CDR1 SGHRS and CDR2 YFSETQ. The CDR3 sequence is 14 residues long.

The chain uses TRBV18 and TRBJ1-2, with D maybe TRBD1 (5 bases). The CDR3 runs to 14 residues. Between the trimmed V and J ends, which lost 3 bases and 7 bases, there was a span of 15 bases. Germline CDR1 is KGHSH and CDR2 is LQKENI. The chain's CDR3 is CASSPSRQRGGYTF. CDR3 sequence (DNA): TGTGCCAGCTCACCCTCCAGGCAAAGGGGTGGCTACACCTTC.

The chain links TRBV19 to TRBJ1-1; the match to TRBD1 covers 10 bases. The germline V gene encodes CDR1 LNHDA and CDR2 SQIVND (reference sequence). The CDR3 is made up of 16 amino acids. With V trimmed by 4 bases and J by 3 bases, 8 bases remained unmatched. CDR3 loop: CASSTGQGRVDTEAFF. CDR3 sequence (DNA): TGTGCCAGTAGTACGGGACAGGGGCGTGTGGACACTGAAGCTTTCTTT.

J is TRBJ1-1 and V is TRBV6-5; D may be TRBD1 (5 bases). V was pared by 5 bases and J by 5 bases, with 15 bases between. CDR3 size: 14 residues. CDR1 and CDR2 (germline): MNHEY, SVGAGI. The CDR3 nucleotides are TGTGCCAGCAGTCAGTGGGGGGAAGGAACTGAAGCTTTCTTT. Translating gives CASSQWGEGTEAFF.

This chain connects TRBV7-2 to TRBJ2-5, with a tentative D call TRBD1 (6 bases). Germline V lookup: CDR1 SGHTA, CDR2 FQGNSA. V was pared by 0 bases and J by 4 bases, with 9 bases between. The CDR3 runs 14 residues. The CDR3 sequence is CASSLANRVETQYF. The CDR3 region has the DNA TGTGCCAGCAGCTTAGCCAACAGGGTAGAGACCCAGTACTTC.

CDR3 amino acids: CASSEQDRVWEPQHF. DNA of the CDR3: TGTGCCAGCAGTGAACAGGACAGGGTATGGGAGCCCCAGCATTTT. The gene calls are TRBV2 and TRBJ1-5; 8 bases are a match to TRBD1. The CDR3 totals 15 residues. Losses at the gene ends were 2 bases for V and 8 bases for J; bases not matched to a gene: 8. The germline CDR1 and CDR2 sequences are SNHLY and FYNNEI.

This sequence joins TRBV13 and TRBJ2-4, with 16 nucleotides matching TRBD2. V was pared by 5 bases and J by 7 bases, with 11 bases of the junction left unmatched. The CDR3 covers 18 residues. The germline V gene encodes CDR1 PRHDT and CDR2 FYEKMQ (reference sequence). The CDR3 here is CASSPGTSGGAGRNIQYF. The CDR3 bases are TGTGCCAGCAGCCCCGGGACTAGCGGGGGGGCGGGTCGGAACATTCAGTACTTC.